This is a list of T cell receptor beta chains from one sample in a study of tumor and adjacent non-tumor tissue in lung cancer. Each CDR3 protein gets one entry after TCRdb re-called the multiplex PCR reads with MiXCR. Among approximately 90,000 distinct CDR3 sequences, around 64% were seen once, and the ten largest hold approximately 20%. Input material: lung tumor tissue. These receptors came from a man aged 55 to 70 with non-small cell lung cancer. Each CDR3 is given with its conserved first and last residue. The order of the fields is clone size, D gene, V gene, J gene, CDR3 protein, CDR3 DNA. The D gene is left open where the match is weak. Clone size appears in some rows only: once, few, many, or a class for an expanded clone.

NA	NA	TRBV28	TRBJ2-1	CASSLPPSRNEQFF	TGTGCCAGCAGTTTACCACCTAGCAGAAATGAGCAGTTCTTC
few	NA	TRBV7-8	TRBJ2-5	CASSLIVKGTQYF	TGTGCCAGCAGCCTAATCGTAAAAGGGACCCAGTACTTC
NA	NA	TRBV4-1	TRBJ1-1	CASSQASSTEAFF	TGCGCCAGTAGCCAAGCAAGCAGCACTGAAGCTTTCTTT
many	NA	TRBV24-1	TRBJ2-1	CATSERRDNEQFF	TGTGCCACCAGTGAGCGCCGGGACAATGAGCAGTTCTTC
many	TRBD2	TRBV29-1	TRBJ2-1	CSGTGGYNERFF	TGCAGCGGAACGGGAGGATACAATGAGCGGTTCTTC
NA	NA	TRBV19	TRBJ1-2	CASSPRFTLNYGYTF	TGTGCCAGTAGTCCCCGATTCACCCTTAACTATGGCTACACCTTC
NA	NA	TRBV12-3/TRBV12-4	TRBJ1-5	CASGRDPGNQPQHF	TGTGCCAGCGGGCGGGACCCAGGCAATCAGCCCCAGCATTTT
NA	NA	TRBV29-1	TRBJ2-1	CSARVTAFYNEQFF	TGCAGCGCCAGGGTAACTGCCTTCTACAATGAACAGTTCTTC
NA	NA	TRBV12-3/TRBV12-4	TRBJ2-2	CSSSLAGTSNTRELFF	TGTTCCAGCAGTTTAGCCGGGACATCGAACACCAGGGAGCTGTTTTTT
NA	NA	TRBV10-2	TRBJ2-2	CASSWDPDTGELLF	TGCGCCAGCAGCTGGGACCCGGACACCGGGGAGCTGCTTTTT
NA	NA	TRBV29-1	TRBJ2-1	CSVTGTRSNEQFF	TGCAGCGTTACCGGGACAAGAAGCAATGAGCAGTTCTTC
NA	NA	TRBV7-9	TRBJ2-7	CASSLDGIYEQYF	TGTGCCAGCAGTTTAGACGGTATCTACGAGCAGTACTTC
NA	TRBD2	TRBV5-5	TRBJ2-7	CASSSTISGGPYEQYF	TGTGCCAGCAGCTCTACCATTAGCGGGGGCCCCTACGAGCAGTACTTC
NA	NA	TRBV12-3/TRBV12-4	TRBJ1-5	CASSLGGGPRPQHF	TGTGCCAGCAGTTTAGGAGGGGGGCCTAGGCCCCAGCATTTT
few	TRBD2	TRBV6-2/TRBV6-3	TRBJ2-5	CANSLAASGRAEVEETQYF	TGTGCCAACAGTTTGGCGGCTAGCGGGAGGGCCGAGGTCGAAGAGACCCAGTACTTC
NA	TRBD1	TRBV6-1	TRBJ1-1	CASSDAGQVLTEVLF	TGTGCCAGCAGTGATGCCGGACAGGTGCTCACTGAAGTTCTCTTT
NA	NA	TRBV14	TRBJ2-7	CASSQVRNPTGHEQYF	TGTGCCAGCAGCCAAGTCCGAAACCCTACAGGGCACGAGCAGTACTTC
many	NA	TRBV12-3/TRBV12-4	TRBJ1-6	CASSLDSGVYSPLHF	TGTGCCAGCAGTTTAGATTCGGGGGTCTACTCACCCCTCCACTTT
NA	TRBD1	TRBV6-2/TRBV6-3	TRBJ2-2	CASRSGTGTAGGLFF	TGTGCCAGCAGAAGCGGGACAGGGACGGCCGGGGGGCTGTTTTTT
NA	NA	TRBV10-3	TRBJ1-3	CAIGAGSGNTIYF	TGTGCCATCGGGGCCGGGTCTGGAAACACCATATATTTT
NA	TRBD1	TRBV5-6	TRBJ2-5	CASSKYGGQGDPCGTQYF	TGTGCCAGCAGCAAATACGGGGGACAGGGAGACCCTTGCGGGACCCAGTACTTC
NA	TRBD2	TRBV9	TRBJ2-3	CASSLEETSLYTQYF	TGTGCCAGCAGCTTAGAGGAGACTAGCCTGTATACGCAGTATTTT
many	TRBD1	TRBV11-2	TRBJ2-2	CASSPWVGGPGELFF	TGTGCCAGCAGCCCGTGGGTAGGGGGCCCCGGGGAGCTGTTTTTT
few	NA	TRBV20-1	TRBJ2-5	CSARHGVQETQYF	TGCAGTGCTCGCCATGGGGTCCAAGAGACCCAGTACTTC
NA	TRBD2	TRBV6-5	TRBJ2-5	CASSSAQTRLAGVQETQYF	TGTGCCAGCAGTTCTGCTCAAACCCGACTAGCGGGAGTCCAAGAGACCCAGTACTTT
NA	NA	TRBV11-1	TRBJ1-6	CDSSSGGQSPLHF	TGTGACAGCAGCTCCGGGGGGCAATCTCCCCTCCACTTT
NA	NA	TRBV6-6	TRBJ2-5	CASPPGLTGVFQETQYF	TGTGCCAGCCCTCCTGGACTAACGGGAGTGTTTCAAGAGACCCAGTACTTC
many	TRBD1	TRBV5-1	TRBJ2-7	CASSPDRVGEQYF	TGCGCCAGCAGCCCGGACAGGGTAGGCGAGCAGTACTTC
many	TRBD1	TRBV6-2/TRBV6-3	TRBJ2-5	CASRRTGGALQETQYF	TGTGCCAGCAGACGGACAGGGGGGGCCTTACAAGAGACCCAGTACTTC
NA	NA	TRBV12-3/TRBV12-4	TRBJ2-6	CVSRQRPGVNVLTF	TGTGTCAGCAGGCAAAGACCCGGGGTCAACGTCCTGACTTTC
once	NA	TRBV6-6	TRBJ2-3	CAISYGEDSLYTDTQYF	TGTGCCATTAGTTACGGGGAGGACAGTTTATACACAGATACGCAGTATTTT
many	TRBD2	TRBV28	TRBJ2-7	CASSPTSGLAGGGEQYF	TGTGCCAGCAGTCCGACCAGCGGACTAGCGGGAGGAGGCGAGCAGTACTTC
NA	NA	TRBV13	TRBJ1-6	CASSLSGSHSPLHF	TGTGCCAGCAGCCTCAGCGGATCGCATTCACCCCTCCACTTT
NA	TRBD1	TRBV28	TRBJ2-2	CARSLGTGNTGELFF	TGTGCCAGGAGCCTCGGGACAGGGAACACCGGGGAGCTGTTTTTT
NA	TRBD1	TRBV6-2/TRBV6-3	TRBJ2-6	CASRLGQVSVLTF	TGTGCCAGCAGACTGGGACAGGTCAGCGTCCTGACTTTC
NA	TRBD1	TRBV24-1	TRBJ1-5	CATSGGQGVANQPHHF	TGTGCCACCAGTGGGGGACAGGGAGTGGCCAATCAGCCCCATCATTTT
NA	NA	TRBV5-4	TRBJ2-2	CASSLKAGANTGELFF	TGTGCCAGCAGTTTGAAGGCAGGGGCAAACACCGGGGAGCTGTTTTTT
NA	TRBD2	TRBV30	TRBJ2-3	CAWSVRAGRDTQYF	TGTGCCTGGAGTGTACGAGCGGGACGGGATACGCAGTATTTT
NA	NA	TRBV11-2	TRBJ2-3	CARSHRTSTATHYF	TGTGCCAGGAGCCACCGGACCTCTACAGCTACGCACTATTTT
many	NA	TRBV29-1	TRBJ1-3	CSVAGTYSGNTIYF	TGCAGCGTTGCAGGGACCTACTCTGGAAACACCATATATTTT
NA	TRBD1	TRBV6-5	TRBJ1-1	CASRNSGTGHRKLNTEAFF	TGTGCCAGCAGGAACTCCGGGACAGGACACCGCAAACTGAACACTGAAGCTTTCTTT
NA	NA	TRBV7-8	TRBJ2-7	CASSLKIYEQYF	TGTGCCAGCAGCCTAAAAATCTACGAGCAGTACTTC
NA	NA	TRBV18	TRBJ2-5	CASSPPAGKETQYF	TGTGCCAGCTCACCACCGGCTGGGAAGGAGACCCAGTACTTC
many	TRBD2	TRBV6-1	TRBJ2-3	CASSEAAGGGDTQYF	TGTGCCAGCAGTGAAGCGGCGGGGGGGGGAGATACGCAGTATTTT
NA	NA	TRBV11-2	TRBJ2-2	CASSLDRTQTGPGELFF	TGTGCCAGCAGCTTAGACAGGACCCAAACGGGGCCCGGGGAGCTGTTTTTT
once	TRBD1	TRBV29-1	TRBJ1-1	CIVPGQGTMSTEAFF	TGCATCGTACCGGGACAGGGAACTATGAGCACTGAAGCTTTCTTT
many	NA	TRBV20-1	TRBJ1-1	CSAVRDPNYPNTEAFF	TGCAGTGCTGTCCGGGACCCGAATTATCCCAACACTGAAGCTTTCTTT